One sample yielded the 30 T cell receptor beta chains listed below, sequenced in a study of beta chain features in type 1 diabetes. Sequenced material consisted of expressed TCRB transcripts (all of the isolated RNA was reverse transcribed). Profiled with immunoSEQ multiplex PCR; TCRdb holds only in-frame clones, not every one. The sample comprises roughly 350,000 clones, more than 9.5% of which are singletons, and around 0.015% rests with the top ten. Sequenced sample: naive CD4+ T cells from blood. Receptors were obtained from a woman aged 25 to 39 in good health.

This clone was observed a handful of times. The chain combines TRBV6-1 with TRBJ2-7, with 11 bases that match TRBD2. V shed 4 bases and J 0 bases; nucleotides not matched to a gene: 8. Germline CDR1 and CDR2: MNHNS and SASEGT. The length of the CDR3 is 17 residues. CDR3 region: CASSVTGTSGTSYEQYF. The CDR3 DNA reads as TGTGCCAGCAGTGTGACAGGGACTAGCGGTACCTCCTACGAGCAGTACTTC.

This clone was recorded a few times. The V call is TRBV19, the J call TRBJ2-3, with TRBD2 as a possible D gene (6 bases). From germline, CDR1 is LNHDA and CDR2 SQIVND (reference sequence). V was shortened by 9 bases and J by 5 bases, with 6 bases between the two germline ends. The CDR3 is 10 amino acids. Written as DNA, the CDR3 is TGTGCCAGCGGGGGAGATACGCAGTATTTT. Translation gives CASGGDTQYF.

The gene calls are TRBV7-2 and TRBJ2-6; D is uncertain. From germline, CDR1 is SGHTA and CDR2 FQGNSA. The CDR3 is 15 amino acids. V lost 5 bases, J lost 0 bases, and 8 bases lay in between. The chain's CDR3 is CASSRASSGANVLTF. The DNA for the CDR3 is TGTGCCAGCAGCCGAGCCTCCTCTGGGGCCAACGTCCTGACTTTC. Using reference TRBV7-2 and TRBJ2-6 for the parts outside the CDR3, the full variable domain is GAGVSQSPSNKVTEKGKDVELRCDPISGHTALYWYRQSLGQGLEFLIYFQGNSAPDKSGLPSDRFSAERTGGSVSTLTIQRTQQEDSAVYLCASSRASSGANVLTFGAGSRLTVL.

This clone has a count of ten or more. V gene TRBV29-1 combines with J gene TRBJ2-5, with D uncertain. Per the germline V gene, CDR1 is SQVTM and CDR2 is ANQGSEA. V was cut by 4 bases and J by 5 bases, with 11 bases left in between. The CDR3 is 12 amino acids. CDR3 loop: CSVAVLLETQYF. CDR3 nucleotide sequence: TGCAGCGTTGCGGTCCTTCTGGAGACCCAGTACTTC.

V and J are TRBV7-9 and TRBJ2-2; maybe TRBD2 (6 bases). Per germline, CDR1 SEHNR and CDR2 FQNEAQ (reference sequence). This CDR3 has 13 residues. V lost 2 bases to trimming and J lost 6 bases, with 7 bases between them. CDR3 amino acids: CASSLWGAGELFF. The DNA of the CDR3 is TGTGCCAGCAGCTTATGGGGGGCCGGGGAGCTGTTTTTT.

The V call is TRBV19, the J call TRBJ2-6, with 10 bases aligning to TRBD1. The trim removed 3 bases at V and 2 bases at J, leaving 7 bases unmatched. The germline V gene encodes CDR1 LNHDA and CDR2 SQIVND (reference sequence). The CDR3 spans 18 residues. CDR3 nucleotides: TGTGCCAGTAGTATCCCCCGGGACAGGGGAGCTGGGGCCAACGTCCTGACTTTC. This encodes CASSIPRDRGAGANVLTF.

This clone was recorded a few times. V and J are TRBV29-1 and TRBJ1-5; 7 nucleotides agree with TRBD1. In germline, CDR1 is SQVTM, CDR2 ANQGSEA. The J segment lost 5 bases and the V segment lost 6 bases, leaving 7 bases of the junction unmatched. This CDR3 has 13 amino acids. CDR3 nucleotide sequence: TGCAGCGTCGGTTCAGGGGGTCATCAGCCCCAGCATTTT. This sequence encodes CSVGSGGHQPQHF.

The sample holds a few counts of this clone. J is TRBJ2-7 and V is TRBV11-2; D remains unclear. There are 14 residues in the CDR3. With 3 bases removed from V and 5 bases from J, the gap between germline ends came to 14 bases. The germline V gene encodes CDR1 SGHAT and CDR2 FQNNGV. The CDR3: CASSLERVGHEQYF. CDR3 DNA: TGTGCCAGCAGCTTGGAACGGGTTGGCCACGAGCAGTACTTC.

V is TRBV18 and J is TRBJ2-3; 10 nucleotides agree with TRBD2. V shed 3 bases and J 7 bases; nucleotides not matched to a gene: 4. CDR1 is KGHSH and CDR2 is LQKENI in the germline V gene. The CDR3 has 14 amino acids. DNA for the CDR3: TGTGCCAGCTCACCTGGGACTAGCGTTAATACGCAGTATTTT. Translated, it gives CASSPGTSVNTQYF.

This clone has more than one count but fewer than ten. The rearrangement joins TRBV5-6 to TRBJ2-7; 11 bases agree with TRBD2. CDR1 SGHDT and CDR2 YYEEEE come from the germline V gene. V gave up 4 bases and J gave up 0 bases; unmatched junction bases: 3. This CDR3 has 15 amino acids. CDR3 loop: CASSTSGRFSYEQYF. CDR3 nucleotide sequence: TGTGCCAGCAGCACTAGCGGGAGATTCTCCTACGAGCAGTACTTC.

This clone came up a few times. The chain has TRBV7-9 and TRBJ1-2, with D perhaps matching TRBD1 (6 bases). The germline V and J ends were trimmed by 0 bases and 0 bases, with 8 bases remaining between them. CDR1 SEHNR and CDR2 FQNEAQ come from the germline V gene (reference sequence). The CDR3 consists of 15 residues. DNA for the CDR3: TGTGCCAGCAGCTTAGCTCCAGGGGCTAACTATGGCTACACCTTC. Amino acid sequence: CASSLAPGANYGYTF.

This clone came up a few times. The chain joins TRBV28 to TRBJ2-3; the D is unclear. The length of the CDR3 is 13 residues. V was cut by 4 bases and J by 0 bases, with 5 bases left in between. Germline V gene sequence: CDR1 MDHEN, CDR2 SYDVKM. The CDR3 loop reads CASSSTSTDTQYF. The CDR3 coding sequence is TGTGCCAGCAGTTCCACTAGCACAGATACGCAGTATTTT.

J is TRBJ2-5 and V is TRBV5-1, with TRBD2 matching over 9 bases. The germline gives CDR1 SGHRS, CDR2 YFSETQ. The CDR3 is 17 amino acids. After removal of 0 bases from V and 4 bases from J, the junction contained 10 bases not matched to a gene. The CDR3 region has the DNA TGCGCCAGCAGCTTGGTGGCGGGAGGGCCGATAAGAGAGACCCAGTACTTC. This gives the protein CASSLVAGGPIRETQYF.

The V call is TRBV30, the J call TRBJ2-7; 7 nucleotides match TRBD1. This CDR3 has 12 residues. In germline, CDR1 is GTSNPN, CDR2 SVGIG (reference sequence). After removal of 6 bases from V and 3 bases from J, the junction contained 5 bases not matched to a gene. The CDR3 here is CACHRDSYEQYF. Written as DNA, the CDR3 is TGTGCCTGCCACCGGGACAGCTACGAGCAGTACTTC.

This clone occurred many times. The chain links TRBV29-1 to TRBJ2-1; no clear D gene. There are 11 residues in the CDR3. V was shortened by 7 bases and J by 7 bases, with 11 bases between the two germline ends. The germline V gene encodes CDR1 SQVTM and CDR2 ANQGSEA. DNA for the CDR3: TGCAGCGCCCGGATCGGGAATGAGCAGTTCTTC. Protein sequence: CSARIGNEQFF.

The rearrangement joins TRBV29-1 to TRBJ2-7; possibly TRBD1 for D (6 bases). V dropped 3 bases and J dropped 3 bases, with 21 bases sitting between them. Germline CDR1 reads SQVTM; CDR2 reads ANQGSEA. CDR3 length equals 16 residues. The CDR3 here is CSVDRDTARTVYEQYF. CDR3 sequence (DNA): TGCAGCGTTGATCGGGACACCGCAAGAACGGTCTACGAGCAGTACTTC.

This clone occurred a few times. The genes are TRBV19 and TRBJ2-7, with a tentative D call TRBD2 (6 bases). Germline V gene lookup returns CDR1 LNHDA and CDR2 SQIVND (reference sequence). This CDR3 spans 15 amino acids. V dropped 1 base and J dropped 1 base, with 11 bases sitting between them. Here the CDR3 DNA reads TGTGCCAGTAGTATAGCTGCCGGGGGATCCTACGAGCAGTACTTC. It codes for CASSIAAGGSYEQYF. The full variable domain, rest sourced from reference TRBV19 and TRBJ2-7, is DGGITQSPKYLFRKEGQNVTLSCEQNLNHDAMYWYRQDPGQGLRLIYYSQIVNDFQKGDIAEGYSVSREKKESFPLTVTSAQKNPTAFYLCASSIAAGGSYEQYFGPGTRLTVT.

The rearrangement uses TRBV5-1 and TRBJ2-5, with D tentatively TRBD2 (6 bases). The V gene lost 0 bases and the J gene lost 1 base, with 10 bases spanning the gap. CDR1 is SGHRS, CDR2 YFSETQ, per germline. This CDR3 has 15 amino acids. The CDR3: CASSLVSGAQETQYF. CDR3 bases: TGCGCCAGCAGCTTGGTTTCGGGAGCCCAAGAGACCCAGTACTTC. The whole variable domain, filled in from reference TRBV5-1 and TRBJ2-5, reads KAGVTQTPRYLIKTRGQQVTLSCSPISGHRSVSWYQQTPGQGLQFLFEYFSETQRNKGNFPGRFSGRQFSNSRSEMNVSTLELGDSALYLCASSLVSGAQETQYFGPGTRLLVL.

The rearrangement joins TRBV11-2 to TRBJ2-7, with no clear D. Trimming took 3 bases from V and 0 from J, leaving 9 bases between them. Looked up from germline, CDR1 is SGHAT and CDR2 is FQNNGV. The CDR3 covers 14 residues. CDR3 loop: CASSFMADSYEQYF. In DNA, the CDR3 is TGTGCCAGCAGCTTCATGGCGGACTCCTACGAGCAGTACTTC.

Here the CDR3 reads CASSFPSATRWSSYEQYF. The DNA for the CDR3 is TGTGCCAGCTCTTTTCCTTCTGCCACGCGGTGGAGCTCCTACGAGCAGTACTTC. The chain couples TRBV28 to TRBJ2-7; no definite D call. With 8 bases removed from V and 0 bases from J, the gap between germline ends came to 26 bases. The germline V gene encodes CDR1 MDHEN and CDR2 SYDVKM. This CDR3 spans 18 amino acids.

DNA of the CDR3: TGTGCCAGCAGCGAGGAGGCCTCAACCCACGAGCAGTACTTC. Encoded protein: CASSEEASTHEQYF. V usage is TRBV7-2 and J usage is TRBJ2-7; possible D gene TRBD2, 5 bases. Germline CDR1 and CDR2: SGHTA and FQGNSA. The CDR3 runs 14 residues. The V and J ends lost 5 bases and 5 bases respectively, with 16 bases between them.

The rearrangement links TRBV28 to TRBJ2-7; the D gene is possibly TRBD1 (6 bases). There are 14 residues in the CDR3. The germline V and J ends were trimmed by 7 bases and 3 bases, with 16 bases remaining between them. Per the germline V gene, CDR1 is MDHEN and CDR2 is SYDVKM. The CDR3 coding sequence is TGTGCCAGCACCTCCCAGGGGCCCATCTACGAGCAGTACTTC. Its translation is CASTSQGPIYEQYF.

The V gene is TRBV7-2, the J gene TRBJ1-1; D is unclear. This CDR3 region has 14 residues. Per germline, CDR1 SGHTA and CDR2 FQGNSA. Trimming took 1 base from V and 1 from J, leaving 7 bases between them. The CDR3 reads CASSLVGRNTEAFF. The CDR3 region has the DNA TGTGCCAGCAGCTTAGTGGGCAGGAACACTGAAGCTTTCTTT.

The chain uses TRBV7-8 and TRBJ1-1; D perhaps matches TRBD1 (5 bases). The V gene's germline CDR1 is SGHVS and CDR2 FQNEAQ. V was shortened by 3 bases and J by 5 bases, with 13 bases between the two germline ends. The CDR3 has 14 residues. The CDR3: CASSLTVVRTEAFF. The CDR3 DNA follows: TGTGCCAGCAGCTTGACAGTCGTCCGAACTGAAGCTTTCTTT.

This clone was seen a handful of times. This rearrangement joins TRBV30 to TRBJ1-5; no reliable D call. The V gene's germline CDR1 is GTSNPN and CDR2 SVGIG (reference sequence). Deletions cut 0 bases from V and 3 bases from J, with 18 bases between. This CDR3 has 17 residues. The CDR3 sequence: CAWSVRAASTLNQPQHF. CDR3 DNA: TGTGCCTGGAGTGTCCGAGCGGCCTCGACCCTCAATCAGCCCCAGCATTTT.

This sequence joins TRBV4-1 and TRBJ1-4; TRBD1 aligns across 7 bases. This CDR3 has 15 amino acids. The germline CDR1 and CDR2 sequences are MGHRA and YSYEKL. V lost 5 bases, J lost 4 bases, and 7 bases stayed unmatched. CDR3 protein: CASSFGQAFNEKLFF. The CDR3 DNA sequence: TGCGCCAGCAGCTTCGGACAGGCCTTTAATGAAAAACTGTTTTTT.

This chain links TRBV18 with TRBJ2-7; 9 bases are a match to TRBD1. Germline CDR1 reads KGHSH; CDR2 reads LQKENI. The CDR3 has 16 residues. With 6 bases clipped from V and 3 bases from J, the junction kept 12 bases outside the gene matches. The CDR3: CASSPTAGTGNYEQYF. Here the CDR3 DNA reads TGTGCCAGCTCGCCCACCGCCGGGACAGGGAACTACGAGCAGTACTTC.

This clone has a handful of counts. The chain links TRBV7-2 to TRBJ2-7; 8 bases map to TRBD2. The CDR3 loop spans 15 amino acids. Germline V gives CDR1 SGHTA, CDR2 FQGNSA. V was clipped by 4 bases and J by 3 bases; unmatched bases: 8. For the CDR3, the DNA is TGTGCCAGCAGCTCGCTGGGTAGCGGGAACTACGAGCAGTACTTC. Translation: CASSSLGSGNYEQYF.

This rearrangement joins TRBV5-1 to TRBJ2-3, with 10 positions matching TRBD2. Germline CDR1 is SGHRS and CDR2 is YFSETQ. Losses at the gene ends were 1 base for V and 5 bases for J; bases not matched to a gene: 7. The CDR3 is 16 amino acids. The CDR3 region is CASSLKLAGGKDTQYF. CDR3 nucleotide sequence: TGCGCCAGCAGCTTGAAGTTAGCGGGAGGAAAAGATACGCAGTATTTT.

Remarks on this clone: The sample has other DNA sequences that encode this CDR3 too. The chain combines TRBV18 with TRBJ2-1, with 9 bases lining up with TRBD1. V trimming: 0 bases; J trimming: 1 base; junction bases outside the gene matches: 1. The CDR3 is 16 residues long. Germline V CDR1 and CDR2: KGHSH, LQKENI. The CDR3, as DNA: TGTGCCAGCTCACCACCGGGACAGGGATCCTACAATGAGCAGTTCTTC. Amino acid sequence: CASSPPGQGSYNEQFF.